The 11 T cell receptor beta chains reported below all come from one sample, sequenced in a study of kidney transplant recipient with SARS-CoV-2 infection. TCRdb reprocessed the reads via MiXCR and lists one record per CDR3 protein. This sample has fewer than 250,000 distinct CDR3 sequences, with 29% found just once. The sample in question was a blood sample, obtained at baseline and between days 110 and 120 from a kidney transplant recipient. The receptors were gathered from a male patient between 25 and 39 years old who had COVID-19 and was a kidney transplant recipient. The graft donor may account for some of the T cells.

The CDR3 sequence: CASSIDTTNRKTYGYTF. The CDR3 DNA is TGTGCCAGTAGTATAGACACGACAAATCGAAAGACCTATGGCTACACCTTC. The genes are TRBV19 and TRBJ1-2, with D hard to call. CDR1 is LNHDA and CDR2 is SQIVND in the germline V gene (reference sequence). The CDR3 is 17 residues long. V was trimmed by 0 bases and J by 4 bases, leaving 18 bases between them. Full variable domain (outside the CDR3, taken from reference TRBV19 and TRBJ1-2): DGGITQSPKYLFRKEGQNVTLSCEQNLNHDAMYWYRQDPGQGLRLIYYSQIVNDFQKGDIAEGYSVSREKKESFPLTVTSAQKNPTAFYLCASSIDTTNRKTYGYTFGSGTRLTVV.

Points on this clonotype: Compared with germline, one end of the junction differs, possibly owing to a read error. The CDR3 nucleotides are TGCGTCAGCAGTTACTACGGACAGAGAGCTTATGGCTACACCTTC. It specifies CVSSYYGQRAYGYTF. The chain combines TRBV6-5 with TRBJ1-2; a possible D gene is TRBD1 (6 bases). This CDR3 has 15 amino acids. CDR1 and CDR2 (germline): MNHEY, SVGAGI.

This clonotype occurred many times. The CDR3 bases are TGTGCCAGCAGAGACGGGAGATTCCAAGAGACCCAGTACTTC. This encodes CASRDGRFQETQYF. The V gene is TRBV6-5, the J gene TRBJ2-5; possible D gene TRBD2, 6 bases. This CDR3 spans 14 amino acids. V shed 6 bases and J shed 1 base, with 12 bases lying between them. Germline CDR1 MNHEY, CDR2 SVGAGI.

The V gene is TRBV5-1, the J gene TRBJ2-1, with TRBD2 as a possible D gene (6 bases). Germline V gene data show CDR1 as SGHRS and CDR2 as YFSETQ. CDR3 length equals 15 residues. V was cut by 0 bases and J by 3 bases, with 10 bases left in between. CDR3 region: CASSLGRRDYNEQFF. The CDR3 region has the DNA TGCGCCAGCAGCTTGGGCAGGCGGGACTACAATGAGCAGTTCTTC.

This clonotype was seen only once. A much bigger clone sits one base away, suggesting this may be a read error. J is TRBJ2-7 and V is TRBV3-1; D unclear. The CDR3 has 14 residues. Germline-derived CDR1 and CDR2 are LGHDT and YNNKEL (reference sequence). CDR3 protein: CASSQDVRSYEQCF. The CDR3, as DNA: TGTGCCAGCAGCCAAGACGTCAGATCCTACGAGCAGTGCTTC.

There are many counts of this clonotype. CDR3 residues: CASSFDGFEPQHF. In nucleotides, the CDR3 is TGTGCCAGCAGCTTCGACGGATTTGAGCCCCAGCATTTT. The rearrangement joins TRBV7-9 to TRBJ1-5; D ambiguous. V was shortened by 3 bases and J by 8 bases, with 11 bases between the two germline ends. The CDR3 totals 13 residues. Germline CDR1 is SEHNR and CDR2 is FQNEAQ (reference sequence).

This clonotype was picked up a small number of times. This chain uses TRBV9 with TRBJ2-2, with D maybe TRBD1 (5 bases). CDR1 is SGDLS, CDR2 YYNGEE, per germline. V lost 3 bases to trimming and J lost 3 bases, with 12 bases between them. There are 15 residues in the CDR3. In DNA form, the CDR3 reads TGTGCCAGCAGCGACCAGGACACTTACACCGGGGAGCTGTTTTTT. Its translation is CASSDQDTYTGELFF. The full variable domain, in which reference TRBV9 and TRBJ2-2 provide the parts outside the CDR3, is DSGVTQTPKHLITATGQRVTLRCSPRSGDLSVYWYQQSLDQGLQFLIQYYNGEERAKGNILERFSAQQFPDLHSELNLSSLELGDSALYFCASSDQDTYTGELFFGEGSRLTVL.

On this clonotype: Given a much more abundant clone one base away, this may be a read error. The rearrangement links TRBV29-1 to TRBJ2-2; D is unclear. With 0 bases removed from V and 7 bases from J, the gap between germline ends came to 6 bases. The CDR3 has 12 residues. The germline V gene encodes CDR1 SQVTM and CDR2 ANQGSEA. The CDR3 loop reads CSVEDEDGELFF. The CDR3, as DNA: TGCAGCGTTGAAGATGAGGACGGGGAGCTGTTTTTT.

In this sample, this clonotype turned up many times. The J gene is TRBJ2-3, the V gene TRBV6-5, with TRBD2 matching 14 bases. Per germline, CDR1 MNHEY and CDR2 SVGAGI. The CDR3 spans 13 residues. The junction had 4 bases not matched to a gene; V was cut back by 10 bases and J by 7 bases. The CDR3: CATRLAGGNTQYF. CDR3 DNA: TGTGCCACCAGACTAGCGGGAGGGAATACGCAGTATTTT.

This clonotype appeared many times. The gene calls are TRBV12-5 and TRBJ1-5; D uncertain. Germline V gene sequence: CDR1 LGHNT, CDR2 FRNRAP. Trimming shortened V by 1 base and J by 0 bases, and 13 bases separated the two germline ends. The CDR3 length is 17 residues. This chain's CDR3 is CASGLAPQIDSNQPQHF. The DNA of the CDR3 is TGTGCTAGTGGTTTGGCACCCCAGATTGATAGCAATCAGCCCCAGCATTTT.

As regards this clonotype: A much more abundant neighbour one base away suggests this may be a read error. The chain combines TRBV19 with TRBJ2-7; a weak D match, TRBD1 (6 bases). Germline assignment: CDR1 LNHDA and CDR2 SQIVND (reference sequence). The CDR3 has 13 amino acids. CDR3 nucleotides: TGTGCCGGTAGTAACATAGGGGGCTACGAGCAGTACTTC. Translation gives CAGSNIGGYEQYF.